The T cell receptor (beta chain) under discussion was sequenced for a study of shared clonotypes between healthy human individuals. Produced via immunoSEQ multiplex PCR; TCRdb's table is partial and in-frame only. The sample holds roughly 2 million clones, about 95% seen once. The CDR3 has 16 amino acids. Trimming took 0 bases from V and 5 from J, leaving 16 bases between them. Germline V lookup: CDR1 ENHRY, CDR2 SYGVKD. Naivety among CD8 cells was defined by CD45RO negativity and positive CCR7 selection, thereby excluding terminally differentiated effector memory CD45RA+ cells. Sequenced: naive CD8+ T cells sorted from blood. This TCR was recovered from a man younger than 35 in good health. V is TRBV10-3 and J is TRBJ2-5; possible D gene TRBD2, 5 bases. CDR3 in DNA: TGTGCCATCAGTGAGTCGATTGGTACACTAGGGGAGACCCAGTACTTC. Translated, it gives CAISESIGTLGETQYF.